This TCR beta chain was profiled in a study of beta chain features in type 1 diabetes. Findings and caveats of the study: Fewer junction insertions and more nucleotide deletions appeared in type 1 diabetes patients. Using cDNA template may skew counts toward highly expressing activated cells. Shortening of TCRB CDR3s, moderate but significant, appeared in all four CD4+ subsets of Type 1 diabetes patients.

About this clone itself: Its antigen is unidentified.

The CDR3 sequence is 11 residues long. CDR1 and CDR2 from the germline V gene are GTSNPN and SVGIG (reference sequence). V was trimmed by 2 bases and J by 11 bases, leaving 10 bases between them. Expressed TCRB transcripts were sequenced after all isolated RNA was converted to cDNA. Assay used: immunoSEQ multiplex PCR; TCRdb lists only in-frame clones, some missing. This sample has fewer than 350,000 clones, with 15% found just once. The sequence was obtained from a young man with type 1 diabetes. Sequenced sample: naive CD4+ T cells from blood. This rearrangement joins TRBV30 to TRBJ2-1, with D perhaps matching TRBD2 (6 bases). As DNA, the CDR3 is TGTGCCTGGAGTTCAGGAGGGAAGCAGTTCTTC. This translates into CAWSSGGKQFF.